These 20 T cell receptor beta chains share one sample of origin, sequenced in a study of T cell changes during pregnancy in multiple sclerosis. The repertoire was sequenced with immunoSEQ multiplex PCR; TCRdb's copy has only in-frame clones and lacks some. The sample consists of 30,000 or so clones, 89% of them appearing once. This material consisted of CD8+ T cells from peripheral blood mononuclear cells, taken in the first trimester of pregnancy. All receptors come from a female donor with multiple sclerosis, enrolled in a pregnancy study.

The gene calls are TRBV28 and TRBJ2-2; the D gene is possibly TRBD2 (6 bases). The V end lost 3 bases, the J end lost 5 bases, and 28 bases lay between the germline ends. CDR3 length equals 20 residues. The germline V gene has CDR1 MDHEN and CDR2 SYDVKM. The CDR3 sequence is CASSFFFAGPWGTVTGELFF. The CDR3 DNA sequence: TGTGCCAGCAGTTTCTTTTTTGCGGGGCCCTGGGGCACTGTAACCGGGGAGCTGTTTTTT.

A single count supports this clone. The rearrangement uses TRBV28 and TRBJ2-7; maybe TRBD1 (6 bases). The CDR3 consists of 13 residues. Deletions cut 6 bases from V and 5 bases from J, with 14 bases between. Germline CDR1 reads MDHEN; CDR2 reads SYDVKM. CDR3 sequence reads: CASRFMQGNEQYF. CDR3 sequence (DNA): TGTGCCAGCAGGTTTATGCAGGGGAACGAGCAGTACTTC.

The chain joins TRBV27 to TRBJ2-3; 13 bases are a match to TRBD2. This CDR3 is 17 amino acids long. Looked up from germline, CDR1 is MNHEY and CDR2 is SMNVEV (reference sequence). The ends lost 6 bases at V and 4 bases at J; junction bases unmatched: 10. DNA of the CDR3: TGTGCCAGCAGCGTACTACTAGCGGGAGGGCCCGCAGATACGCAGTATTTT. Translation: CASSVLLAGGPADTQYF.

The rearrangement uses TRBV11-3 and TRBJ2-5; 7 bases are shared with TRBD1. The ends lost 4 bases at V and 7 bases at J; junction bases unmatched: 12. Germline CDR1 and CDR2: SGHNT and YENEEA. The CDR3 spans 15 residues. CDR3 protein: CASSYRDSDSGTQYF. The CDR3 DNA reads TGTGCCAGCAGCTACCGGGACAGCGATTCAGGGACCCAGTACTTC.

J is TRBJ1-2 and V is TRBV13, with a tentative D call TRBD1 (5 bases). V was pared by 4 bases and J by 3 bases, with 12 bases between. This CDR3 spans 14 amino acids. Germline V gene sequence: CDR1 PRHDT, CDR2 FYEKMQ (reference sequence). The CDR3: CASSSLTEHYGYTF. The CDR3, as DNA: TGTGCCAGCAGCTCCCTGACAGAGCACTATGGCTACACCTTC.

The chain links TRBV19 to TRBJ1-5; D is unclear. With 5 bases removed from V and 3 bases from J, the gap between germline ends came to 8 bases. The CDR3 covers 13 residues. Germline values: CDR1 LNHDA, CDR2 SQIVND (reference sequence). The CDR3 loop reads CASSLGPNQPQHF. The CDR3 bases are TGTGCCAGTAGTTTAGGGCCCAATCAGCCCCAGCATTTT. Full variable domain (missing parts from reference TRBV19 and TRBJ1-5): DGGITQSPKYLFRKEGQNVTLSCEQNLNHDAMYWYRQDPGQGLRLIYYSQIVNDFQKGDIAEGYSVSREKKESFPLTVTSAQKNPTAFYLCASSLGPNQPQHFGDGTRLSIL.

The CDR3 sequence is CASSQVSTSGYGYTF. The CDR3 DNA sequence: TGCGCCAGCAGCCAAGTTTCCACTTCCGGCTATGGCTACACCTTC. This chain uses TRBV4-3 with TRBJ1-2, with no clear D. Germline V lookup: CDR1 LGHNA, CDR2 YSLEER. The V and J ends lost 1 base and 4 bases respectively, with 13 bases between them. The CDR3 loop spans 15 amino acids.

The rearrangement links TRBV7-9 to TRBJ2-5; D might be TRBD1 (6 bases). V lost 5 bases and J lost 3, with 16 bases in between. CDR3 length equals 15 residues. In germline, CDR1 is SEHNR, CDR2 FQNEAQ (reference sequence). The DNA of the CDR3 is TGTGCCAGCAGCATCCCACAGGGATTGGAAGAGACCCAGTACTTC. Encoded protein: CASSIPQGLEETQYF.

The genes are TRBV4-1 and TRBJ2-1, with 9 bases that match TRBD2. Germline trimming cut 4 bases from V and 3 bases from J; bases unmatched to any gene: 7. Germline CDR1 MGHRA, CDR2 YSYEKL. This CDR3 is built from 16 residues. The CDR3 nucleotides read TGCGCCAGCAGCCCGACTAGCGGTTTGCTCTACAATGAGCAGTTCTTC. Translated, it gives CASSPTSGLLYNEQFF.

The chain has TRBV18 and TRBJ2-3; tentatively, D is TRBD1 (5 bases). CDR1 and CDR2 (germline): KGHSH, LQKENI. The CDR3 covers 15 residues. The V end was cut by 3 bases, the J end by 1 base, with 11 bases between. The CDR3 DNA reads TGTGCCAGCTCACCGGGGCTGGGTGGCACAGATACGCAGTATTTT. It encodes CASSPGLGGTDTQYF. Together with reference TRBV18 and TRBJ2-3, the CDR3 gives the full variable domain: NAGVMQNPRHLVRRRGQEARLRCSPMKGHSHVYWYRQLPEEGLKFMVYLQKENIIDESGMPKERFSAEFPKEGPSILRIQQVVRGDSAAYFCASSPGLGGTDTQYFGPGTRLTVL.

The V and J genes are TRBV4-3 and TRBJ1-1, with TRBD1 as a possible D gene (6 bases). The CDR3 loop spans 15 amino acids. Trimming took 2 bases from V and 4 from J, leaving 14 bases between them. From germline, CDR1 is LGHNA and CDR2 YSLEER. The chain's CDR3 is CASSQTGFGSTEAFF. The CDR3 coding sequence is TGCGCCAGCAGCCAAACAGGGTTTGGTTCCACTGAAGCTTTCTTT.

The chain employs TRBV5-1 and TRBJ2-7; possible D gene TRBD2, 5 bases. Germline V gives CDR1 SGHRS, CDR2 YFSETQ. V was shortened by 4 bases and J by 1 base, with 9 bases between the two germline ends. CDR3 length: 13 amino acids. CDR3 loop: CASSPSGSYEQYF. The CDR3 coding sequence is TGCGCCAGCAGCCCCTCGGGGTCCTACGAGCAGTACTTC.

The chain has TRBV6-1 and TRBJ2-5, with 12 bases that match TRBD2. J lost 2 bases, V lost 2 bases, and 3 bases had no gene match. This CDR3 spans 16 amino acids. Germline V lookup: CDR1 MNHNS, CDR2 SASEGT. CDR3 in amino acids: CASSENLAGGQETQYF. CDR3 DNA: TGTGCCAGCAGTGAAAACCTAGCGGGGGGGCAAGAGACCCAGTACTTC.

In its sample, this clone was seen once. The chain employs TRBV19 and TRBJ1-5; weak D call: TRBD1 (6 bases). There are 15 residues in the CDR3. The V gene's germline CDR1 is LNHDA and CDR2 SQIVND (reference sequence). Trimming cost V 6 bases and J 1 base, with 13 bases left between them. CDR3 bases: TGTGCCAGTAGACTAGGGGGAGGGAGCAATCAGCCCCAGCATTTT. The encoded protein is CASRLGGGSNQPQHF.

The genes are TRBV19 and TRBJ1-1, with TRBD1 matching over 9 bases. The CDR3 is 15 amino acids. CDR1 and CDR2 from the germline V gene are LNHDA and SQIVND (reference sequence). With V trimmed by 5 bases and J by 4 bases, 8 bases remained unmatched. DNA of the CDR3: TGTGCCAGTAGTCCCCGGGACAGGGAGGGCACTGAAGCTTTCTTT. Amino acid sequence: CASSPRDREGTEAFF.

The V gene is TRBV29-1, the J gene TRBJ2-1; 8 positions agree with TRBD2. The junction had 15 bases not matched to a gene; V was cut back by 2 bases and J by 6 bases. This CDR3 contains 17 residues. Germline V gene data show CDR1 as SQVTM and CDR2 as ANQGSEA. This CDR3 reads CSVESAGWTSRANEQFF. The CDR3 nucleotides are TGCAGCGTTGAATCGGCAGGTTGGACTAGCCGGGCCAATGAGCAGTTCTTC.

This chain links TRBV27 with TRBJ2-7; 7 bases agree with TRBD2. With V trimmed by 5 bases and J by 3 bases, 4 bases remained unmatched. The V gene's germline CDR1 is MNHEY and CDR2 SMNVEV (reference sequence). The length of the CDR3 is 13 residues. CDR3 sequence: CASSAGTIYEQYF. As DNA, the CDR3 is TGTGCCAGCAGTGCCGGGACTATCTACGAGCAGTACTTC.

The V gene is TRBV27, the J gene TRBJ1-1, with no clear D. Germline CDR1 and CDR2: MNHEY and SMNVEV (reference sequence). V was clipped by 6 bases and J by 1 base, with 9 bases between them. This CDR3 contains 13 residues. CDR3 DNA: TGTGCCAGCAGATTTACGGGGAACACTGAAGCTTTCTTT. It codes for CASRFTGNTEAFF.

Written as DNA, the CDR3 is TGTGCCAGCAGATTTAGCGGGTGGGACACCGGGGAGCTGTTTTTT. Translation: CASRFSGWDTGELFF. V and J are TRBV28 and TRBJ2-2, with TRBD2 matching 7 bases. The CDR3 runs to 15 residues. Germline CDR1 MDHEN, CDR2 SYDVKM. The V segment lost 6 bases and the J segment 3 bases; nucleotides outside the gene matches: 7.

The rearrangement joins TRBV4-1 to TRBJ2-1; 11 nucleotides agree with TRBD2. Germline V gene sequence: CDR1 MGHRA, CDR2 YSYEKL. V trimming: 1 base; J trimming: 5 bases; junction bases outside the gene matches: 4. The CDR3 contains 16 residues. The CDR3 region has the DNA TGCGCCAGCAGCCAAGTAGCGGGAGGGCTGAACAATGAGCAGTTCTTC. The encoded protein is CASSQVAGGLNNEQFF.